These 15 T cell receptor beta chains came from one sample sequenced in a study of T cells in Graves' hyperthyroidism and ophthalmopathy. RNA transcripts provided the source from which TCR beta CDR3 regions were amplified. The primer set for the first-round RT-PCR of the TCR CDR3 was HTBI. From the multiplex PCR reads, TCRdb called clonotypes with MiXCR, one entry per CDR3 protein. The data hold hundreds of thousands of distinct CDR3 sequences, with around 22% observed a single time. Material for sequencing was blood. All receptors come from a woman in her thirties with Graves' ophthalmopathy.

This clonotype was recorded many times. The chain has TRBV30 and TRBJ2-5, with 9 bases matching TRBD1. The CDR3 length is 14 residues. CDR1 is GTSNPN and CDR2 is SVGIG in the germline V gene (reference sequence). CDR3 sequence: CAAGTGLSQETQYF. DNA of the CDR3: TGTGCGGCCGGGACAGGGCTTTCACAAGAGACCCAGTACTTC.

This clonotype was detected a few times. The rearrangement joins TRBV2 to TRBJ1-5, with D possibly matching TRBD1 (6 bases). The CDR3 is 16 amino acids. V was clipped by 4 bases and J by 2 bases, with 15 bases between them. Germline V CDR1 and CDR2: SNHLY, FYNNEI. CDR3 sequence: CASSVRDTKGNQPQHF. The CDR3 bases are TGTGCCAGCAGTGTCCGGGACACCAAGGGCAATCAGCCCCAGCATTTT.

This clonotype has ten or more counts. The CDR3 protein is CASSSNRGRQAFF. The CDR3 nucleotides read TGTGCCAGCAGTTCCAATAGGGGGCGCCAAGCTTTCTTT. J is TRBJ1-1 and V is TRBV27; TRBD1 matches 7 bases. V lost 4 bases, J lost 9 bases, and 8 bases stayed unmatched. The CDR3 has 13 residues. Germline-derived CDR1 and CDR2 are MNHEY and SMNVEV (reference sequence).

This clonotype was seen a few times. A read error may produce the germline difference seen at one junction end. The rearrangement joins TRBV28 to TRBJ2-4, with TRBD1 as a possible D gene (6 bases). The germline V gene encodes CDR1 MDHEN and CDR2 SYDVKM. This CDR3 has 17 residues. The DNA for the CDR3 is TGTGCCAGCAGCCCCCTCAGGGGATACGGGGAAAAATACATTAAGTACTTC. It yields the protein CASSPLRGYGEKYIKYF.

The table lists this clonotype with a few counts. V is TRBV13 and J is TRBJ2-7; TRBD1 is a possible D gene (6 bases). This CDR3 comprises 14 residues. The V end lost 2 bases, the J end lost 3 bases, and 11 bases lay between the germline ends. Germline loops: CDR1 PRHDT, CDR2 FYEKMQ (reference sequence). The CDR3 region is CASSLRQAIYEQYF. The CDR3, as DNA: TGTGCCAGCAGCTTAAGACAGGCTATCTACGAGCAGTACTTC.

This clonotype was recorded at least ten times. V usage is TRBV6-1 and J usage is TRBJ1-5; 8 bases are shared with TRBD1. J lost 0 bases, V lost 6 bases, and 7 bases had no gene match. Germline V gene data show CDR1 as MNHNS and CDR2 as SASEGT. The CDR3 loop spans 16 amino acids. CDR3 sequence reads: CASRPYRGNSNQPQHF. The CDR3, as DNA: TGTGCCAGCAGACCCTACAGGGGGAATAGCAATCAGCCCCAGCATTTT.

This clonotype was seen a few times. The chain recombines TRBV20-1 with TRBJ2-7; D may be TRBD1 or TRBD2 (5 bases each). Trimming took off 3 bases at V and 4 bases at J, with 16 bases between the two ends. This CDR3 has 14 residues. Germline CDR1 is DFQATT and CDR2 is SNEGSKA (reference sequence). The CDR3 region is CSASPGAHNYEQYF. The CDR3 DNA reads TGCAGTGCTAGTCCCGGGGCCCATAATTACGAGCAGTACTTC.

The chain carries TRBV20-1 and TRBJ1-3; D is undetermined. The CDR3 is 13 amino acids. Looked up from germline, CDR1 is DFQATT and CDR2 is SNEGSKA (reference sequence). Trimming removed 1 base at V and 0 bases at J, with 4 bases between. CDR3 sequence (DNA): TGCAGTGCTAGAGTGGGCTCTGGAAACACCATATATTTT. This gives the protein CSARVGSGNTIYF.

The chain joins TRBV12-3 or TRBV12-4 to TRBJ2-7, with D possibly matching TRBD2 (5 bases). The CDR3 consists of 14 residues. V lost 5 bases and J lost 4, with 15 bases in between. CDR3 sequence reads: CASSLPRGSYEQYF. The DNA for the CDR3 is TGTGCCAGCAGTCTACCACGGGGTTCTTACGAGCAGTACTTC.

This clonotype was recorded many times. The chain is built from TRBV15 and TRBJ2-6, with 7 bases matching TRBD1. The J segment lost 4 bases and the V segment lost 1 base, leaving 10 bases of the junction unmatched. Germline V CDR1 and CDR2: LNHNV, YYDKDF (reference sequence). The CDR3 length is 18 residues. CDR3 DNA sequence: TGTGCCACCAGCAGAGCGGCAGGGGGTCTGTACGGGGCCAACGTCCTGACTTTC. It translates to CATSRAAGGLYGANVLTF.

This clonotype was seen many times. This chain joins TRBV6-2 or TRBV6-3 and TRBJ2-7; 8 bases line up with TRBD2. Per germline, CDR1 MNHEY and CDR2 SVGEGT. V was clipped by 8 bases and J by 1 base; unmatched bases: 13. This CDR3 is 16 amino acids long. The CDR3 is CASSQSLSGASYEQYF. In nucleotides, the CDR3 is TGTGCCAGCTCACAAAGCCTTAGCGGGGCATCCTACGAGCAGTACTTC.

This clonotype has just one count. V and J are TRBV6-4 and TRBJ1-1, with 7 bases lining up with TRBD1. The CDR3 length is 17 residues. Trimming at V came to 6 bases and at J to 0 bases, leaving 13 bases not matched to a gene. Germline values: CDR1 MRHNA, CDR2 SNTAGT. Written as DNA, the CDR3 is TGTGCCAGCAGACACTCGAGACAGGGATACATGAACACTGAAGCTTTCTTT. Protein: CASRHSRQGYMNTEAFF.

This clonotype was seen many times. The rearrangement uses TRBV28 and TRBJ2-5, with 7 nucleotides matching TRBD1. The CDR3 has 14 residues. The J segment lost 4 bases and the V segment lost 5 bases, leaving 7 bases of the junction unmatched. Germline V gene lookup returns CDR1 MDHEN and CDR2 SYDVKM. The CDR3 nucleotides are TGTGCCAGCAGTACCCGCAGGGGGATAGAGACCCAGTACTTC. Residues: CASSTRRGIETQYF. The full variable domain, in which reference TRBV28 and TRBJ2-5 provide the parts outside the CDR3, is DVKVTQSSRYLVKRTGEKVFLECVQDMDHENMFWYRQDPGLGLRLIYFSYDVKMKEKGDIPEGYSVSREKKERFSLILESASTNQTSMYLCASSTRRGIETQYFGPGTRLLVL.

The chain recombines TRBV27 with TRBJ1-5; tentative D call: TRBD1 (6 bases). The CDR3 totals 15 residues. Looked up from germline, CDR1 is MNHEY and CDR2 is SMNVEV (reference sequence). Trimming stripped 3 bases from V and 2 bases from J, with 11 bases between. CDR3 residues: CASSFQGHGNQPQHF. In nucleotides, the CDR3 is TGTGCCAGCAGTTTTCAGGGGCACGGCAATCAGCCCCAGCATTTT.

This clonotype came up many times. The chain joins TRBV6-1 to TRBJ2-7; 10 bases match TRBD1. The CDR3 consists of 15 residues. Losses at the gene ends were 4 bases for V and 9 bases for J; bases not matched to a gene: 12. In germline, CDR1 is MNHNS, CDR2 SASEGT. This CDR3 is CASSVTGTGASAQYF. The DNA of the CDR3 is TGTGCCAGCAGTGTCACCGGGACAGGGGCTTCGGCGCAGTACTTC.